What follows are 19 T cell receptor beta chains derived from one specimen sequenced in a study of blood T cells in healthy people across ages. Using a J-beta primer mix together with a sample-barcoded 5' primer, a second PCR was run for about 6 to 12 cycles. TCRdb itself ran the 5' RACE reads through MiXCR, one entry per CDR3 protein. The repertoire holds over a million distinct CDR3 sequences, with about 25% as singletons. Separately, the same data were catalogued under a study of T cells of mothers and their children.

The sample comprised blood. These receptors originate from a girl aged 2-10 years in good health.

This clonotype was seen a handful of times. In nucleotides, the CDR3 is TGTGCCAGCAGTTACGACAGGGTGAACCCCGAAGCTTTCTTT. Protein sequence: CASSYDRVNPEAFF. This chain uses TRBV12-3 or TRBV12-4 with TRBJ1-1; 7 nucleotides agree with TRBD1. J gave up 8 bases and V 4 bases, and 10 bases lay outside the gene matches. The CDR3 extends over 14 amino acids.

V and J are TRBV7-9 and TRBJ1-3; D gene uncertain. The CDR3 is made up of 13 amino acids. Germline loops: CDR1 SEHNR, CDR2 FQNEAQ (reference sequence). CDR3 residues: CAERTSSGNTIYF. In DNA form, the CDR3 reads TGTGCAGAGAGGACGAGCTCTGGAAACACCATATATTTT.

The sample holds a few counts of this clonotype. V gene TRBV15 combines with J gene TRBJ1-1, with 11 bases identical to TRBD1. The V gene's germline CDR1 is LNHNV and CDR2 YYDKDF (reference sequence). The CDR3 is made up of 15 amino acids. V was pared by 6 bases and J by 6 bases, with 9 bases of the junction left unmatched. This CDR3 reads CATSIGLGQGAEAFF. CDR3 in DNA: TGTGCCACCAGTATCGGGCTGGGACAGGGGGCTGAAGCTTTCTTT.

Notes on this clonotype: The junction does not match germline at one end; this may be a read error. The chain couples TRBV5-1 to TRBJ2-3; 7 positions agree with TRBD1. Per the germline V gene, CDR1 is SGHRS and CDR2 is YFSETQ. CDR3 length equals 15 residues. DNA for the CDR3: TGCGCCAGCAGCTTGGATAGGGGGCGCACAGATACGCAGTGTTTT. Protein sequence: CASSLDRGRTDTQCF.

This clonotype has a handful of counts. The germline gene is not matched at one end of the junction; a read error may be the cause. This chain uses TRBV11-3 with TRBJ2-5; D possibly corresponds to TRBD1 (6 bases). Germline V CDR1 and CDR2: SGHNT, YENEEA. The CDR3 covers 15 residues. The CDR3 DNA reads as TGCGCCAGCAGCTTAGGTATCGGACAGCAAGAGACCCAGTACTTC. Amino acid sequence: CASSLGIGQQETQYF.

This clonotype was detected once. The J gene is TRBJ1-5, the V gene TRBV4-1; 8 nucleotides line up with TRBD1. Trimming took 4 bases from V and 4 from J; bases not matched to a gene: 9. The germline gives CDR1 MGHRA, CDR2 YSYEKL. The CDR3 contains 16 residues. The CDR3 DNA is TGCGCCAGCAGCCCCTTGACAGGGGCGCTAAATCAGCCCCAGCATTTT. Protein product: CASSPLTGALNQPQHF.

This clonotype was observed a handful of times. The chain has TRBV7-2 and TRBJ2-5; 8 positions agree with TRBD2. J was trimmed by 3 bases and V by 3 bases; bases with no gene match: 6. The CDR3 loop spans 15 amino acids. In germline, CDR1 is SGHTA, CDR2 FQGNSA. This CDR3 reads CASSFRGGLKETQYF. The DNA of the CDR3 is TGTGCCAGCAGCTTCCGCGGGGGGCTAAAAGAGACCCAGTACTTC.

This clonotype was seen a few times. The V call is TRBV20-1, the J call TRBJ2-1, with D possibly matching TRBD2 (6 bases). Looked up from germline, CDR1 is DFQATT and CDR2 is SNEGSKA (reference sequence). CDR3 length: 14 residues. V lost 5 bases and J lost 6, with 17 bases in between. The CDR3 nucleotides are TGCAGTGCTGCCACTAGCAAGAGGGTCAATGAGCAGTTCTTC. Translated, it gives CSAATSKRVNEQFF.

The CDR3 region has the DNA TGTGCCAGCAGTTACATTGCGGCCAGCACAGATACGCAGTATTTT. Translated: CASSYIAASTDTQYF. The V call is TRBV6-2 or TRBV6-3, the J call TRBJ2-3, with D unclear. The germline CDR1 and CDR2 sequences are MNHEY and SVGEGT. V lost 2 bases to trimming and J lost 0 bases, with 9 bases between them. The CDR3 is made up of 15 amino acids.

The chain couples TRBV28 to TRBJ2-4; D gene uncertain. V was trimmed by 4 bases and J by 0 bases, leaving 10 bases between them. Germline CDR1 is MDHEN and CDR2 is SYDVKM. This CDR3 is 15 amino acids long. The CDR3 DNA reads TGTGCCAGCAGTTGGCAGACGATAGCCAAAAACATTCAGTACTTC. Its protein is CASSWQTIAKNIQYF.

The rearrangement links TRBV28 to TRBJ2-7; D remains unclear. V shed 5 bases and J shed 3 bases, with 14 bases lying between them. This CDR3 is 14 amino acids long. The germline V gene has CDR1 MDHEN and CDR2 SYDVKM. For the CDR3, the DNA is TGTGCCAGCAGTGCTACATTACGCTACTACGAGCAGTACTTC. Translating gives CASSATLRYYEQYF.

This clonotype turned up a few times. The chain has TRBV4-2 and TRBJ1-4, with 7 bases aligning to TRBD1. This CDR3 has 15 residues. The V gene end was trimmed by 2 bases and the J gene end by 8 bases; junction bases not matched to a gene: 8. The germline V gene encodes CDR1 LGHNA and CDR2 YNFKEQ. CDR3 in DNA: TGTGCCAGCAGCCAATGGAGGGGGCTAGAAGAAAAACTGTTTTTT. It encodes CASSQWRGLEEKLFF.

Notes on this clonotype: One junction end does not reproduce the germline sequence, and a read error may be involved. This sequence joins TRBV2 and TRBJ1-2, with TRBD1 matching over 7 bases. This CDR3 region has 15 residues. Germline CDR1 reads SNHLY; CDR2 reads FYNNEI. The CDR3 nucleotides read TGTGCCAGCAGCGAAGTGGCAGGGGGAAACTATGGCTACACCTTC. Protein: CASSEVAGGNYGYTF.

The J gene is TRBJ2-3, the V gene TRBV5-4, with 8 bases identical to TRBD1. This CDR3 region has 17 residues. Per germline, CDR1 SGHNT and CDR2 YYREEE (reference sequence). V shed 3 bases, J shed 5 bases, and the junction held 14 bases outside the gene matches. CDR3 amino acids: CASSWRTGSSARDTQYF. CDR3 in DNA: TGTGCCAGCAGCTGGCGGACAGGGTCATCTGCGCGAGATACGCAGTATTTT.

The chain links TRBV5-1 to TRBJ2-1, with D hard to call. CDR3 length: 14 amino acids. The V gene lost 1 base and the J gene lost 6 bases, with 11 bases spanning the gap. Germline CDR1 SGHRS, CDR2 YFSETQ. The CDR3, as DNA: TGCGCCAGCAGCTTGCGAGATTCGGGCAATGAGCAGTTCTTC. Residues: CASSLRDSGNEQFF.

The chain links TRBV7-9 to TRBJ2-5; D is perhaps TRBD1 or TRBD2 (6 bases each). The ends were cut back, 6 bases at V and 5 bases at J, with 19 bases in the middle. The CDR3 has 15 residues. Germline V gives CDR1 SEHNR, CDR2 FQNEAQ (reference sequence). The CDR3 DNA follows: TGTGCCAGCAGTGAAACCGGGGGCCTACCGGAGACCCAGTACTTC. Translating gives CASSETGGLPETQYF.

The table lists this clonotype with a few counts. This chain uses TRBV13 with TRBJ1-4, with no clear D. Trimming cost V 4 bases and J 0 bases, with 15 bases left between them. CDR1 and CDR2 (germline): PRHDT, FYEKMQ (reference sequence). The CDR3 is 17 amino acids. The CDR3 DNA reads TGTGCCAGCAGCTACGGACTATTAGTTGCAACTAATGAAAAACTGTTTTTT. Translated, it gives CASSYGLLVATNEKLFF.

The chain carries TRBV9 and TRBJ1-5; 8 nucleotides match TRBD1. This CDR3 contains 13 residues. V was pared by 2 bases and J by 9 bases, with 4 bases of the junction left unmatched. The germline V gene has CDR1 SGDLS and CDR2 YYNGEE. This chain's CDR3 is CASSVTGDWPQHF. As DNA, the CDR3 is TGTGCCAGCAGCGTGACAGGGGATTGGCCCCAGCATTTT.

The chain combines TRBV20-1 with TRBJ2-7; possibly TRBD1 for D (5 bases). Germline loops: CDR1 DFQATT, CDR2 SNEGSKA (reference sequence). This CDR3 has 12 amino acids. The V gene lost 6 bases and the J gene lost 2 bases, with 11 bases spanning the gap. The CDR3 DNA follows: TGCAGTGCGCTGACAGAGACCTACGAGCAGTACTTC. It specifies CSALTETYEQYF.